The 17 T cell receptor beta chains listed next were all sequenced from one sample in a study of control samples from healthy donors and cancer patients. The protocol was immunoSEQ multiplex PCR, while the TCRdb copy is restricted to in-frame clones and leaves out a portion. The data contain 150,000 or so clones, 80% to 95% of them singletons. Sequencing was carried out using blood. These receptors were collected from a man between 18 and 29 years old in good health.

About this clone itself: Other DNA sequences from this sample encode an identical CDR3 as well. This chain links TRBV9 with TRBJ2-3, with 7 bases matching TRBD1. V was clipped by 5 bases and J by 1 base; unmatched bases: 7. CDR3 size: 15 residues. Germline V CDR1 and CDR2: SGDLS, YYNGEE. CDR3 sequence: CASRGGGQGTDTQYF. In DNA form, the CDR3 reads TGTGCCAGCAGAGGGGGCGGGCAGGGCACAGATACGCAGTATTTT.

The rearrangement joins TRBV12-3 or TRBV12-4 to TRBJ1-2; TRBD1 might be the D (5 bases). The ends were cut back, 8 bases at V and 2 bases at J, with 12 bases in the middle. CDR3 length equals 13 residues. The CDR3 DNA sequence: TGTGCCAGCCTCCTGGGGGGGAACTATGGCTACACCTTC. Amino acids: CASLLGGNYGYTF.

This rearrangement joins TRBV5-5 to TRBJ2-7; TRBD1 matches at 9 bases. J was trimmed by 1 base and V by 2 bases; bases with no gene match: 4. The CDR3 extends over 15 amino acids. Germline CDR1 reads SGHKS; CDR2 reads YYEKEE (reference sequence). CDR3 nucleotides: TGTGCCAGCAGCTTCGGCGGGACAGGGTCCTACGAGCAGTACTTC. Protein: CASSFGGTGSYEQYF.

This clone was counted once. The J gene is TRBJ1-1, the V gene TRBV25-1; 7 nucleotides agree with TRBD1. CDR3 size: 15 residues. V lost 3 bases to trimming and J lost 0 bases; unmatched junction nucleotides: 4. Germline lookup yields CDR1 MGHDK and CDR2 SYGVNS. The CDR3 bases are TGTGCCAGCAGTGATTGGGGGACAGTGAACACTGAAGCTTTCTTT. This gives the protein CASSDWGTVNTEAFF. Based on the CDR3 plus reference TRBV25-1 and TRBJ1-1, the full variable domain is EADIYQTPRYLVIGTGKKITLECSQTMGHDKMYWYQQDPGMELHLIHYSYGVNSTEKGDLSSESTVSRIRTEHFPLTLESARPSHTSQYLCASSDWGTVNTEAFFGQGTRLTVV.

V usage is TRBV28 and J usage is TRBJ1-5; 9 positions agree with TRBD1. With 4 bases clipped from V and 0 bases from J, the junction kept 7 bases outside the gene matches. CDR3 length: 17 residues. CDR1 and CDR2 from the germline V gene are MDHEN and SYDVKM. Written as DNA, the CDR3 is TGTGCCAGCAGTTATGGGACAGGGATGTATAGCAATCAGCCCCAGCATTTT. Protein product: CASSYGTGMYSNQPQHF.

This sequence joins TRBV9 and TRBJ2-5; TRBD2 aligns across 11 bases. The CDR3 is 15 residues long. The germline gives CDR1 SGDLS, CDR2 YYNGEE. V shed 7 bases, J shed 5 bases, and the junction held 10 bases outside the gene matches. This CDR3 reads CASGVAGGPGETQYF. The CDR3 nucleotides are TGTGCCAGCGGAGTAGCGGGGGGGCCCGGGGAGACCCAGTACTTC.

The gene calls are TRBV28 and TRBJ2-3; D not certain. Trimming cost V 3 bases and J 6 bases, with 1 base left between them. The germline V gene has CDR1 MDHEN and CDR2 SYDVKM. This CDR3 spans 10 amino acids. The CDR3 DNA sequence: TGTGCCAGCAGTTTGGATACGCAGTATTTT. It yields the protein CASSLDTQYF.

The J gene is TRBJ2-7, the V gene TRBV30; TRBD1 agrees at 11 bases. Germline CDR1 is GTSNPN and CDR2 is SVGIG (reference sequence). This CDR3 has 13 residues. V lost 5 bases, J lost 4 bases, and 4 bases stayed unmatched. CDR3 region: CAWQWDRGYEQYF. CDR3 in DNA: TGTGCCTGGCAGTGGGACAGGGGGTACGAGCAGTACTTC.

The chain combines TRBV9 with TRBJ2-1; D assignment may be TRBD1 or TRBD2 (5 bases each). The CDR3 has 15 residues. Germline CDR1 is SGDLS and CDR2 is YYNGEE. The V end lost 1 base, the J end lost 6 bases, and 14 bases lay between the germline ends. In nucleotides, the CDR3 is TGTGCCAGCAGCGTATACGGGGCCCTCGGCAATGAGCAGTTCTTC. The encoded protein is CASSVYGALGNEQFF.

This clone has a single count. The V and J genes are TRBV6-5 and TRBJ1-2; possibly TRBD1 for D (6 bases). V gave up 6 bases and J gave up 7 bases, with 21 bases separating them. The germline V gene encodes CDR1 MNHEY and CDR2 SVGAGI. The CDR3 is 15 amino acids. CDR3 sequence reads: CASSRQGGGRGGYTF. In nucleotides, the CDR3 is TGTGCCAGCAGCCGGCAGGGCGGGGGGCGCGGTGGCTACACCTTC.

This clone came up once. V and J are TRBV6-6 and TRBJ2-1; TRBD2 aligns across 7 bases. Germline values: CDR1 MNHNY, CDR2 SVGAGI (reference sequence). V was clipped by 3 bases and J by 7 bases; unmatched bases: 9. The CDR3 is 15 residues long. The CDR3 spells CASSYGGGRGNEQFF. For the CDR3, the DNA is TGTGCCAGCAGTTATGGCGGCGGGCGGGGGAATGAGCAGTTCTTC.

The CDR3 loop is CASSHLTSPNRTQYF. As DNA, the CDR3 is TGCGCCAGCAGCCACCTAACTAGCCCCAATCGGACCCAGTACTTC. This sequence joins TRBV4-1 and TRBJ2-5; D possibly corresponds to TRBD2 (6 bases). This CDR3 is built from 15 residues. The V and J ends lost 3 bases and 7 bases respectively, with 18 bases between them. The V gene's germline CDR1 is MGHRA and CDR2 YSYEKL.

The rearrangement uses TRBV30 and TRBJ2-5; 10 nucleotides match TRBD2. V lost 0 bases, J lost 5 bases, and 12 bases stayed unmatched. The CDR3 has 17 amino acids. Germline CDR1 and CDR2: GTSNPN and SVGIG (reference sequence). The CDR3 sequence is CAWSVPHSGGAGETQYF. CDR3 nucleotides: TGTGCCTGGAGTGTACCCCACAGCGGGGGGGCAGGGGAGACCCAGTACTTC.

The CDR3 spells CASSEQLAGGQETQYF. CDR3 in DNA: TGTGCCAGCAGCGAACAACTAGCGGGGGGGCAGGAGACCCAGTACTTC. The gene calls are TRBV9 and TRBJ2-5, with 13 bases aligning to TRBD2. This CDR3 comprises 16 residues. The ends lost 3 bases at V and 5 bases at J; junction bases unmatched: 7. CDR1 SGDLS and CDR2 YYNGEE come from the germline V gene.

The chain employs TRBV19 and TRBJ1-1; D gene unclear. The CDR3 extends over 13 amino acids. The V end lost 2 bases, the J end lost 7 bases, and 11 bases lay between the germline ends. Germline V lookup: CDR1 LNHDA, CDR2 SQIVND (reference sequence). This chain's CDR3 is CASSIMERFEAFF. CDR3 bases: TGTGCCAGTAGTATAATGGAAAGATTTGAAGCTTTCTTT.

The genes are TRBV27 and TRBJ1-4; D gene uncertain. Trimming removed 7 bases from V and 1 base from J, with 10 bases in between. Germline assignment: CDR1 MNHEY and CDR2 SMNVEV (reference sequence). This CDR3 has 14 residues. In nucleotides, the CDR3 is TGTGCCAGCAAGACCATTGGAACTAATGAAAAACTGTTTTTT. Translating gives CASKTIGTNEKLFF.

The V and J genes are TRBV11-2 and TRBJ1-2, with D tentatively TRBD1 (6 bases). The CDR3 loop spans 18 amino acids. Germline V gene data show CDR1 as SGHAT and CDR2 as FQNNGV. V gave up 5 bases and J gave up 0 bases, with 22 bases separating them. CDR3 sequence (DNA): TGTGCCAGCAGCCAACTAAAGGGGGGCAGAGCAACTAACTATGGCTACACCTTC. It yields the protein CASSQLKGGRATNYGYTF.